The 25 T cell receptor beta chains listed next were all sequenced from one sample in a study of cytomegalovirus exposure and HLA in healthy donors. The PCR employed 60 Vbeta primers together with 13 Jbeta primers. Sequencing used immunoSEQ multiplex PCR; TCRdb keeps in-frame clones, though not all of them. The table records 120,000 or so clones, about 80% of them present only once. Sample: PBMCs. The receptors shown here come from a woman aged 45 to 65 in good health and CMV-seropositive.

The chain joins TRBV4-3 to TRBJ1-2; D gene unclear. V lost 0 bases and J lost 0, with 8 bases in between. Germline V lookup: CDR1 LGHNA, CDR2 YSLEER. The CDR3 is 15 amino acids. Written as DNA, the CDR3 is TGCGCCAGCAGCCAAGACCCAGGCGCTAACTATGGCTACACCTTC. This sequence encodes CASSQDPGANYGYTF.

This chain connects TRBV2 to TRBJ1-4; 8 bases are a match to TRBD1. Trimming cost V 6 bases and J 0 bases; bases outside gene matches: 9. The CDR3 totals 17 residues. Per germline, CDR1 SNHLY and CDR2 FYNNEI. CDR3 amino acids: CASRIQGAGATNEKLFF. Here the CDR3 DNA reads TGTGCCAGCAGAATCCAGGGGGCGGGGGCAACTAATGAAAAACTGTTTTTT.

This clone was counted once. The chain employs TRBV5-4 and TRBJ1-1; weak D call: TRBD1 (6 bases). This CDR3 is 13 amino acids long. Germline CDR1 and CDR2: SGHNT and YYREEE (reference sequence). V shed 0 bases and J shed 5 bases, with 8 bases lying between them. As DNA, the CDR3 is TGTGCCAGCAGCTTGGACAGGGTTACTGAAGCTTTCTTT. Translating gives CASSLDRVTEAFF.

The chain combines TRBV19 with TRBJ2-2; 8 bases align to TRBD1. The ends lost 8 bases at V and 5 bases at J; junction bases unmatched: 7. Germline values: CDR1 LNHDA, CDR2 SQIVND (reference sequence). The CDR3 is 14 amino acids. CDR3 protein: CASSTGETTGELFF. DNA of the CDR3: TGTGCCAGTTCGACAGGGGAAACTACCGGGGAGCTGTTTTTT.

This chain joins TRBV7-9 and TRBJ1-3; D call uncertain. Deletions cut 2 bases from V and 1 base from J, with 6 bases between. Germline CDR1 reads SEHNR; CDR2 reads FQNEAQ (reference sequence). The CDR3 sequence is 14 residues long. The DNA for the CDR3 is TGTGCCAGCAGCTTATTTACTTCTGGAAACACCATATATTTT. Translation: CASSLFTSGNTIYF.

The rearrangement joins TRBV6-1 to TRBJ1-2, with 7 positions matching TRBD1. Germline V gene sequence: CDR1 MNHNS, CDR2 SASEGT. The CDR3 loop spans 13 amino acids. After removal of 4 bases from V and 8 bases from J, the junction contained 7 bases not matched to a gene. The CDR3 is CASSATGSYGYTF. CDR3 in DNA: TGTGCCAGCAGTGCGACAGGGTCCTACGGCTACACCTTC.

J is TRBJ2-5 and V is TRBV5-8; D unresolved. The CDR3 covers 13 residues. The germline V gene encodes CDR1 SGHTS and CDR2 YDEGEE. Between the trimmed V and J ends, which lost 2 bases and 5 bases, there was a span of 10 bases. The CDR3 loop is CASSLPLRETQYF. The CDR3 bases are TGTGCCAGCAGCTTACCCCTCCGGGAGACCCAGTACTTC.

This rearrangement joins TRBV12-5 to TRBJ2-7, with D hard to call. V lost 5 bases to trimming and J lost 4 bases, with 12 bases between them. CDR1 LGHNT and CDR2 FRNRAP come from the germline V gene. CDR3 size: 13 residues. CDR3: CASGPLDCYEQYF. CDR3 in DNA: TGTGCTAGTGGTCCTCTTGACTGTTACGAGCAGTACTTC.

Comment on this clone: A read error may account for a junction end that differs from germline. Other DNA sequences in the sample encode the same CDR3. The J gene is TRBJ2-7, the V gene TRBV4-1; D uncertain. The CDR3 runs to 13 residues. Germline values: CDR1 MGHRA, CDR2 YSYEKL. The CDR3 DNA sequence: TGTGCCAGCAGCCAGGTTGGGCCCTACGAGCAGTACTTC. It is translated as CASSQVGPYEQYF.

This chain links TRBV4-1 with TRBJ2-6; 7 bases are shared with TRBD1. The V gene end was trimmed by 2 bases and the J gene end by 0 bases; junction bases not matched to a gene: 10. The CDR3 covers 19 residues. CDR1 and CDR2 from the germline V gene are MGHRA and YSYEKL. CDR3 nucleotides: TGCGCCAGCAGCCAACGCCGACAGGGCTATGCCTCTGGGGCCAACGTCCTGACTTTC. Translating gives CASSQRRQGYASGANVLTF.

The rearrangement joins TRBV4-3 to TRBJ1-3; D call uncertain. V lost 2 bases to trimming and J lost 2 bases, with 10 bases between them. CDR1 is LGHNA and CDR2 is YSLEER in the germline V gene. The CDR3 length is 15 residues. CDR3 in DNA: TGCGCCAGCAGCCAACAGATTCGGGCTGGAAACACCATATATTTT. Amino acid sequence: CASSQQIRAGNTIYF.

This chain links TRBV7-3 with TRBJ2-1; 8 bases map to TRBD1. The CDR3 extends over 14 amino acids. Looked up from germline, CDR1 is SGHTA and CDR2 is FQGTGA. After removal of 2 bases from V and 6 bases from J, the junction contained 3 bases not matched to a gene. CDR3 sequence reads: CASSLGQGFNEQFF. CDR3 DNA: TGTGCCAGCAGCTTAGGACAGGGATTCAATGAGCAGTTCTTC.

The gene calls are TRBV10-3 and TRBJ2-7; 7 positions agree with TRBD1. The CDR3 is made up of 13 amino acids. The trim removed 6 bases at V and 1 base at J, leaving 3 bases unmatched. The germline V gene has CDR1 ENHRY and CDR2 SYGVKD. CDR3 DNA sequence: TGTGCCATCAGCGGGACAGCTTCCTACGAGCAGTACTTC. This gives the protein CAISGTASYEQYF.

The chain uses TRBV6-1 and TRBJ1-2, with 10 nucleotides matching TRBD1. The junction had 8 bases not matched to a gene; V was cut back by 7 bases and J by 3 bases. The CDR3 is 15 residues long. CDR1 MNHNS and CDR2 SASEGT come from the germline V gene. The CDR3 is CASTMTGTGDYGYTF. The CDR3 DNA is TGTGCCAGCACCATGACCGGGACAGGGGACTATGGCTACACCTTC.

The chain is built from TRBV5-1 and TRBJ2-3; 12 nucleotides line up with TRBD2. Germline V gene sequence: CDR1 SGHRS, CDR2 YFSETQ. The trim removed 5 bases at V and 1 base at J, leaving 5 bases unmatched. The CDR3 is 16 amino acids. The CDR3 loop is CASRPGLAGRTDTQYF. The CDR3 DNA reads TGCGCCAGCAGGCCCGGACTAGCGGGACGCACAGATACGCAGTATTTT. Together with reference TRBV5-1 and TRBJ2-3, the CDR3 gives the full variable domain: KAGVTQTPRYLIKTRGQQVTLSCSPISGHRSVSWYQQTPGQGLQFLFEYFSETQRNKGNFPGRFSGRQFSNSRSEMNVSTLELGDSALYLCASRPGLAGRTDTQYFGPGTRLTVL.

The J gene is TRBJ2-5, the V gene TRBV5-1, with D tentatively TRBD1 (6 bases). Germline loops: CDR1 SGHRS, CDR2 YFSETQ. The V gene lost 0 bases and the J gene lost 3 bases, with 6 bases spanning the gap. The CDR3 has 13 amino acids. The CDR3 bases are TGCGCCAGCAGCTTGGACAGGGAAGAGACCCAGTACTTC. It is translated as CASSLDREETQYF.

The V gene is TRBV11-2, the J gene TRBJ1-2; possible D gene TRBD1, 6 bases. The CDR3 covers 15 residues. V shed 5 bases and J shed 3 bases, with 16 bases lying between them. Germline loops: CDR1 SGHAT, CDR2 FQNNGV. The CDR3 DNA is TGTGCCAGCAGCAGCAACAGGGCACCGCACTATGGCTACACCTTC. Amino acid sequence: CASSSNRAPHYGYTF.

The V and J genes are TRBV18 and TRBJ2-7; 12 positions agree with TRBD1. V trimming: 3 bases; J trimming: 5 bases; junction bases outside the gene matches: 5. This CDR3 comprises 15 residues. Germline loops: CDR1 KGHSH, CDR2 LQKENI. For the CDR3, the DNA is TGTGCCAGCTCACCCGGGACAGGGGGCGCGGACGAGCAGTACTTC. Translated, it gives CASSPGTGGADEQYF. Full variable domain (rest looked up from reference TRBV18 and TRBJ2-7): NAGVMQNPRHLVRRRGQEARLRCSPMKGHSHVYWYRQLPEEGLKFMVYLQKENIIDESGMPKERFSAEFPKEGPSILRIQQVVRGDSAAYFCASSPGTGGADEQYFGPGTRLTVT.

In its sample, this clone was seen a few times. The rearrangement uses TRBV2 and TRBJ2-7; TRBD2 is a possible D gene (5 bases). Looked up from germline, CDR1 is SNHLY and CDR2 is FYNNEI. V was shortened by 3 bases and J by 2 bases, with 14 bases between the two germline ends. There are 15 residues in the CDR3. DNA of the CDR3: TGTGCCAGCAGTGAGTTCGGAGGAAGACCCTACGAGCAGTACTTC. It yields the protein CASSEFGGRPYEQYF. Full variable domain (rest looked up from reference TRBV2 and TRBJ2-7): EPEVTQTPSHQVTQMGQEVILRCVPISNHLYFYWYRQILGQKVEFLVSFYNNEISEKSEIFDDQFSVERPDGSNFTLKIRSTKLEDSAMYFCASSEFGGRPYEQYFGPGTRLTVT.

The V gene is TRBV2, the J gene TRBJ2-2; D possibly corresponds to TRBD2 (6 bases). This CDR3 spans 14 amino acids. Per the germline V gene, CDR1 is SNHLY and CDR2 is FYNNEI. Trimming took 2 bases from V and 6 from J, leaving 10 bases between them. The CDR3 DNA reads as TGTGCCAGCAGTGAAAAGCGGGTGGCCGGGGAGCTGTTTTTT. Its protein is CASSEKRVAGELFF.

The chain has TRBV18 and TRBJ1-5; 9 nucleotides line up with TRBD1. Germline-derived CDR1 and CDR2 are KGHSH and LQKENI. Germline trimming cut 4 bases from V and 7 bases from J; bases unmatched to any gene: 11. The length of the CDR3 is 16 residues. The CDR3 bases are TGTGCCAGCTCACGTCGGGACAGGGCCGCCGGGCAGCCCCAGCATTTT. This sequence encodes CASSRRDRAAGQPQHF.

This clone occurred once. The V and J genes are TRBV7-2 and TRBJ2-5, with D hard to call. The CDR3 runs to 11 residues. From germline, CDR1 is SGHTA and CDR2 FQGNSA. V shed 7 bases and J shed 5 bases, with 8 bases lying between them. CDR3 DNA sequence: TGTGCCAGCAACCAAGAGGAGACCCAGTACTTC. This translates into CASNQEETQYF.

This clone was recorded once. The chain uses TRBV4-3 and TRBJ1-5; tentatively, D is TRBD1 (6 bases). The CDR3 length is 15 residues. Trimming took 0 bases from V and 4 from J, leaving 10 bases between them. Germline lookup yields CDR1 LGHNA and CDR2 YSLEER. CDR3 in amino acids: CASSQDTQGNQPQHF. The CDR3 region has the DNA TGCGCCAGCAGCCAAGATACACAGGGTAATCAGCCCCAGCATTTT.

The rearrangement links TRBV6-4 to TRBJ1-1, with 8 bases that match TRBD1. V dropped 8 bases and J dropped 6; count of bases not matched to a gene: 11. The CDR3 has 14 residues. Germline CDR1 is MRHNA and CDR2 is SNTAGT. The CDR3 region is CASSPDRASSEAFF. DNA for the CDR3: TGTGCCAGCTCGCCGGACAGGGCTTCTTCTGAAGCTTTCTTT.

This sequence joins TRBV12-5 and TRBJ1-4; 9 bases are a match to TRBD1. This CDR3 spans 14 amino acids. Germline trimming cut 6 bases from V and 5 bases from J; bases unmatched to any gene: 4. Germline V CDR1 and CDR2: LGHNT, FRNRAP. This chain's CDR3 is CASGTGTGNEKLFF. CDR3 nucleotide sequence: TGTGCTAGTGGGACCGGGACAGGGAATGAAAAACTGTTTTTT.